This section outlines one TCR beta chain sequence together with its context. This sample is part of a study of blood T cell repertoires in COVID-19. Profiled with immunoSEQ multiplex PCR; TCRdb holds only in-frame clones, not every one. The sample shows about 130,000 clones, around 89% of them seen only once. The germline V gene has CDR1 SGHNT and CDR2 YYREEE (reference sequence). The CDR3 runs to 17 residues. The ends lost 2 bases at V and 4 bases at J; junction bases unmatched: 13. The clonotype comes from a man between 60 and 75 years old with COVID-19, enrolled during active disease. Sequencing was carried out using peripheral blood. The V gene is TRBV5-4, the J gene TRBJ1-2; TRBD1 aligns across 8 bases. The CDR3 DNA is TGTGCCAGCAGCTTCAGGGGGCTGACTGCGGAGGGCTATGGCTACACCTTC. It yields the protein CASSFRGLTAEGYGYTF.